This TCR beta chain was captured in a study of T cell responses to AZD1222 COVID-19 vaccine. Looking at the study overall: The analysis combined second doses at about 4 or about 12 weeks.

Study findings and constraints: There were mostly white British donors and more females than males, and clonal diversity was possibly underestimated. An increase in Spike-specific TCR breadth and depth was observed after two AZD1222 doses.

TCRdb's copy holds only in-frame clones and misses some; the assay was immunoSEQ multiplex PCR. The sample consists of 70,000 or so clones, 80% of them appearing once. To note about this clone: Its antigen is unknown.

The CDR3 runs to 14 residues. Germline CDR1 reads SNHLY; CDR2 reads FYNNEI. With 3 bases clipped from V and 3 bases from J, the junction kept 5 bases outside the gene matches. The material sequenced was peripheral blood, taken on day 0 of AZD1222 vaccination. This sequence was found in an adult in good health. This sequence joins TRBV2 and TRBJ2-7; 7 bases align to TRBD1. Here the CDR3 DNA reads TGTGCCAGCAGTGACCACAGGGGCGGCTACGAGCAGTACTTC. It codes for CASSDHRGGYEQYF.